This T cell receptor beta chain was identified in a study of T cells in localized non-small cell lung cancer. Study observations and caveats: Uninvolved nearby lung showed the greatest T cell clonality, exceeding that found in tumor.

In the case of this clone: The antigen is not known.

Sequenced by immunoSEQ multiplex PCR; TCRdb stores in-frame clones only, minus some. Counted here are fewer than 40,000 clones, 78% occurring once; the ten biggest clones make up roughly 35%. The CDR3 loop spans 13 amino acids. V gave up 5 bases and J gave up 6 bases; unmatched junction bases: 5. Germline CDR1 reads SGHRS; CDR2 reads YFSETQ. The chain recombines TRBV5-1 with TRBJ2-1; TRBD2 matches 7 bases. This TCR was recovered from a male donor aged 60 or older with stage II squamous cell lung carcinoma. Sequencing was performed on peripheral blood, taken before any cancer treatment. This CDR3 is CASSLTSPNEQFF. In nucleotides, the CDR3 is TGCGCCAGCAGTTTGACTAGCCCCAATGAGCAGTTCTTC.